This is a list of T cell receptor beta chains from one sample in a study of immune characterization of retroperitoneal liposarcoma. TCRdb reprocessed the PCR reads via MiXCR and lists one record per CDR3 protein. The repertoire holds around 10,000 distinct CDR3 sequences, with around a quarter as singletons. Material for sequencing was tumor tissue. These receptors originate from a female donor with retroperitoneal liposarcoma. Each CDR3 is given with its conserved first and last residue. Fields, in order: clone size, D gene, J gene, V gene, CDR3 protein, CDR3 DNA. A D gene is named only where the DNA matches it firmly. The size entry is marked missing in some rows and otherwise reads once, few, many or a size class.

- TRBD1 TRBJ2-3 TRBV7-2 CASSLRTGTGSTDTQYF TGTGCCAGCAGCCTGAGAACCGGGACAGGTAGCACAGATACGCAGTATTTT
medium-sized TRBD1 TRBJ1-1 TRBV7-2 CASSPGPLDRGAEAFF TGTGCCAGCAGCCCCGGACCGTTAGACAGGGGAGCTGAAGCTTTCTTT
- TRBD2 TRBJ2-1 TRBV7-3 CASSLRSTSGGGNEQFF TGTGCCAGCAGCTTAAGGTCGACTAGCGGGGGGGGGAATGAGCAGTTCTTC
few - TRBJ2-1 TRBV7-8 CASSLAGMSSYEQFF TGTGCCAGCAGCTTAGCGGGGATGAGCTCCTACGAGCAGTTCTTC
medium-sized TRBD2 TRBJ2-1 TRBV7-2 CASSSGTSGRLNEQFF TGTGCCAGCAGCTCTGGGACTAGCGGGAGACTCAATGAGCAGTTCTTC
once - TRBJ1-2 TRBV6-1 CASTPRAEVNYGYTF TGTGCCAGCACTCCGAGGGCCGAAGTTAACTATGGCTACACCTTC
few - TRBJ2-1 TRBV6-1 CASSSHNEQFF TGTGCCAGCAGTTCACACAATGAGCAGTTCTTC
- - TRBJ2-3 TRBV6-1 CASSLRTDTQYF TGTGCCAGCAGTCTACGGACAGATACGCAGTATTTT
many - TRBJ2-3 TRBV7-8 CASSLQGRGSDTQYF TGTGCCAGCAGCTTACAGGGGCGGGGGTCAGATACGCAGTATTTT
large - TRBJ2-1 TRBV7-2 CASSSTGWERAEQFF TGTGCCAGCAGCTCGACAGGGTGGGAGCGGGCCGAGCAGTTCTTC
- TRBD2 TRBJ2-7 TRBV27 CAGRPGLAVYEQYF TGTGCCGGCAGACCGGGACTAGCGGTGTACGAGCAGTACTTC
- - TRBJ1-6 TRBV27 CASSFHNSPLHF TGTGCCAGCAGTTTTCACAATTCACCCCTCCACTTT
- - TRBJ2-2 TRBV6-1 CASINTGELFF TGTGCCAGCATAAATACCGGGGAGCTGTTTTTT
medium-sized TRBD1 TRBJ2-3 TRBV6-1 CASSSGDRETGFTDTQYF TGTGCCAGCAGTTCCGGTGACAGGGAGACGGGTTTCACAGATACGCAGTATTTT
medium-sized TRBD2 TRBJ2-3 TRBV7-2 CASSFWGTSGTDTQYF TGTGCCAGCAGCTTCTGGGGGACTAGCGGCACAGATACGCAGTATTTT
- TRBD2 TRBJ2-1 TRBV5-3 CASSLKWLAGGSQETQFF TGTGCCAGCAGCTTGAAATGGCTAGCGGGAGGGTCACAAGAGACCCAGTTCTTC
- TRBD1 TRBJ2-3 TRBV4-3 CASSQARGQGIDTQYF TGCGCCAGCAGCCAAGCGAGGGGACAGGGTATAGATACGCAGTATTTT
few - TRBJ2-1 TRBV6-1 CASSERAYNEQFF TGTGCCAGCAGTGAACGGGCGTACAATGAGCAGTTCTTC
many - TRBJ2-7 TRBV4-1 CASSQNTGSYEQYF TGCGCCAGCAGCCAAAACACAGGGTCCTACGAGCAGTACTTC
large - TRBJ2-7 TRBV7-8 CASSLRFGPRYEQYF TGTGCCAGCAGCTTAAGGTTCGGGCCTCGCTACGAGCAGTACTTC
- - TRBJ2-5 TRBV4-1 CASNQVTVETQYF TGCGCCAGCAACCAAGTTACGGTGGAGACCCAGTACTTC
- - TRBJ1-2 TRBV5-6 CASSSYDTRGGYTF TGTGCCAGCAGCTCCTACGACACTCGCGGGGGCTACACCTTC
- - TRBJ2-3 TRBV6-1 CASSEYRLNTDTQYF TGTGCCAGCAGTGAATATAGGCTAAACACAGATACGCAGTATTTT
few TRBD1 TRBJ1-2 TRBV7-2 CASSSGQGNYGYTF TGTGCCAGCAGCTCCGGACAGGGGAACTATGGCTACACCTTC
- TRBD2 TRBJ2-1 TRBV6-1 CASTIAGALSYEQFF TGTGCCAGCACTATAGCGGGGGCGCTCTCCTACGAGCAGTTCTTC
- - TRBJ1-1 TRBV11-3 CASSSPRVPEAFF TGTGCCAGCAGCTCACCCAGGGTTCCTGAAGCTTTCTTT
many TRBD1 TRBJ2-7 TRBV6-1 CASSEGTGGYNEQYF TGTGCCAGCAGTGAAGGGACAGGGGGCTACAATGAGCAGTACTTC
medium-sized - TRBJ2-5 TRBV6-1 CASSHDGETQYF TGTGCCAGCAGTCACGATGGAGAGACCCAGTACTTC
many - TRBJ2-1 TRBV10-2 CASYEGYNEQFF TGCGCCAGCTACGAGGGGTACAATGAGCAGTTCTTC
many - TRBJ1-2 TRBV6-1 CASSEAQGYYGYTF TGTGCCAGCAGTGAAGCGCAGGGGTACTATGGCTACACCTTC
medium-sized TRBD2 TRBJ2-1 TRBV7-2 CASSPGTSGRIHEQFF TGTGCCAGCAGCCCCGGGACTAGCGGGAGGATCCACGAGCAGTTCTTC
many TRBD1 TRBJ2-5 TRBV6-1 CASTQPEETGKETQYF TGTGCCAGCACCCAACCCGAAGAGACAGGGAAAGAGACCCAGTACTTC
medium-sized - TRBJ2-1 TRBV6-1 CASRPHRTYEQFF TGTGCCAGCAGACCCCATAGGACCTACGAGCAGTTCTTC
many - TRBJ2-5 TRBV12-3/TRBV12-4 CASSLPGEQYF TGTGCCAGCAGTTTACCCGGGGAGCAGTACTTC
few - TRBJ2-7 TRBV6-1 CASSPGTSWTGEQYF TGTGCCAGCAGTCCGGGGACCTCCTGGACCGGGGAGCAGTACTTC
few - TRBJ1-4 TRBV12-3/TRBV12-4 CASSPMSEKLFF TGTGCCAGCAGCCCCATGTCTGAAAAACTGTTTTTT
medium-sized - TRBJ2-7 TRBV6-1 CASSQGIGYEQYF TGTGCCAGCAGTCAGGGAATCGGATATGAGCAGTACTTC
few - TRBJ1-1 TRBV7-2 CASSLDGQSAFF TGTGCCAGCAGCTTAGACGGGCAGTCCGCTTTCTTT
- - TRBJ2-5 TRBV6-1 CASRYPGVARETQYF TGTGCCAGCAGATATCCCGGTGTAGCCCGGGAGACCCAGTACTTC
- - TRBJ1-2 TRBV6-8 CASSPDFLGYTF TGTGCCAGCTCTCCAGATTTCCTTGGCTACACCTTC
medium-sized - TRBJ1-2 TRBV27 CASSNGPRRGYTF TGTGCCAGCAGTAACGGGCCCCGACGGGGCTACACCTTC
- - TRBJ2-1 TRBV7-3 CASSVKGGVGEQFF TGTGCCAGCAGCGTCAAGGGGGGCGTGGGCGAGCAGTTCTTC
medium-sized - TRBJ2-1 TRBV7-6 CASSLGAGANEQFF TGTGCCAGCAGCTTGGGGGCAGGGGCAAACGAGCAGTTCTTC
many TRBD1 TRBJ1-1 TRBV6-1 CASSRDRANTEAFF TGTGCCAGCAGTCGGGACAGGGCGAACACTGAAGCTTTCTTT
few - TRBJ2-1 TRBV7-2 CASSLEGYGTQFF TGTGCCAGCAGCTTAGAGGGCTACGGGACCCAGTTCTTC